A single T cell receptor beta chain is shown here with its context. There is no known antigen for this receptor. The input lacks base qualities; no much larger clone sits a single base away. The sample belongs to a study of blood T cell repertoires in COVID-19 (TCRdb year 2020). About the investigation overall: Samples covering the acute and convalescent phases of COVID-19 were provided by collaborators in the United States, Italy and Spain. A de-identified subject ID, COVID-19 status, age in years and sex were almost always included in the sample metadata. The material from the prospective study consisted of cDNA or gDNA derived from T cells, B-cell-depleted T cells, or PBMCs. Subjects who had been exposed to COVID-19, were actively infected with it, or had recovered from it provided the deeply sampled blood TCRbeta repertoires that made up the dataset. Samples came from the ongoing ImmuneRACE study (first 160 participants) plus 1,254 subjects from 6 global collaborators. The repertoires were released in a freely available public database intended as a resource for research on the immune response to SARS-CoV-2. Where available, HLA class I and class II types were obtained from metadata supplied by the sample provider rather than from assay-based typing.

The research as a whole found: The amount of clinical and demographic metadata varied by source and participant and was provided uncurated.

The immunoSEQ Assay, a bias-controlled multiplex PCR, was used to amplify TCRbeta CDR3 regions from genomic DNA. The published analysis was carried out like this. The number of nucleated cells in each sample was estimated by amplification of reference gene primers within the assay. To quantify the absolute abundance of each unique TCRbeta CDR3 rearrangement, sequence reads were collapsed and filtered. Productive Simpson clonality was computed per sample as the square root of Simpson's diversity index over productive rearrangements. The table was pulled from immuneACCESS by TCRdb, which kept in-frame rearrangements only. Such tables lose some clones; where checked, under half of the loss comes from unresolved V genes, and the rest has no known cause. V and J calls and clone size follow that table, whereas D and trimming were derived from the DNA. The sample table shows 400,000 to 550,000 clones, and 85% to 90% are seen once. The top ten hold 4% to 4.5% of the sample.

Each collaborating institution followed its own protocols to collect whole blood in K2EDTA tubes. For TCRbeta analysis, collaborators shipped samples in one of three forms: frozen whole blood, isolated PBMCs, or DNA extracted from either of those sample types. V is reduced by 3 bases and J by 9 bases, leaving a spacing of 9 bases between them. Counted from cysteine to phenylalanine, this CDR3 has 12 amino acids. Only CDR3 DNA is held: 36 bases, read in frame from base 1. The germline V gene (reference sequence) specifies MNHEY as CDR1 and SMNVEV as CDR2. The sequence was obtained from a young woman with acute or convalescent COVID-19. The V and J segments used are TRBV27 and TRBJ2-1, with a weak D call of TRBD2 (5 bases match). The sequencing sample was made of peripheral blood. The CDR3 here reads CASSFLAGEQFF. The DNA sequence reads TGTGCCAGCAGTTTTTTGGCGGGTGAGCAGTTCTTC.